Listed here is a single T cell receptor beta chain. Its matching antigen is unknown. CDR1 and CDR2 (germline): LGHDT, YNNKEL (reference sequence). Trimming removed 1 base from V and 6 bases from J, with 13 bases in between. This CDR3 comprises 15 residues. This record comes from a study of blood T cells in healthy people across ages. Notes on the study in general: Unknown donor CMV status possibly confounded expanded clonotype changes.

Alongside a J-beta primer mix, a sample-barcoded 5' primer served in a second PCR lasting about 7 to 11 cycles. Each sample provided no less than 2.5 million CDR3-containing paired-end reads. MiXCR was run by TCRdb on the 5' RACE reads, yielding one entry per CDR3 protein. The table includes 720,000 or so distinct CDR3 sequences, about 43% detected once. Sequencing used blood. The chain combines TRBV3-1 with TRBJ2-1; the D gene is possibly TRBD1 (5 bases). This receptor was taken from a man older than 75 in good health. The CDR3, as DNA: TGTGCCAGCAGCCAAGTAGGGGTTGCATCCAATGAGCAGTTCTTC. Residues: CASSQVGVASNEQFF.